This TCR beta chain was profiled in a study of blood T cell repertoires in COVID-19. Produced via immunoSEQ multiplex PCR; TCRdb's table is partial and in-frame only. The sample carries about 22,000 clones, around 89% recorded once. The V end lost 4 bases, the J end lost 5 bases, and 18 bases lay between the germline ends. Per germline, CDR1 SGHNT and CDR2 YYREEE (reference sequence). The CDR3 runs 15 residues. The sample was peripheral blood. This chain joins TRBV5-4 and TRBJ1-2; perhaps TRBD1 as D (6 bases). The sequence was obtained from a human donor with active COVID-19. The donor label of this sample is uncertain. The CDR3 nucleotides are TGTGCCAGCAGCCCTGGGCCTGACAGGATGTATGGCTACACCTTC. Its protein product is CASSPGPDRMYGYTF.